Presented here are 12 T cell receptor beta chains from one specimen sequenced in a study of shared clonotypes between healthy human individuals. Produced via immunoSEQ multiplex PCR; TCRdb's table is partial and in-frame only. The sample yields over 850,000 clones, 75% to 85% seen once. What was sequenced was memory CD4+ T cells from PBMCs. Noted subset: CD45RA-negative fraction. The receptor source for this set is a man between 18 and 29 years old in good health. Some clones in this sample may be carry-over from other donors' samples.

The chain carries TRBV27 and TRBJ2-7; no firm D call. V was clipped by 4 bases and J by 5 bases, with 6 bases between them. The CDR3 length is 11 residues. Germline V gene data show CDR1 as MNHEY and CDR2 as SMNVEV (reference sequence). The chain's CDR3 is CASSSHNEQYF. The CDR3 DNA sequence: TGTGCCAGCAGTTCCCACAACGAGCAGTACTTC.

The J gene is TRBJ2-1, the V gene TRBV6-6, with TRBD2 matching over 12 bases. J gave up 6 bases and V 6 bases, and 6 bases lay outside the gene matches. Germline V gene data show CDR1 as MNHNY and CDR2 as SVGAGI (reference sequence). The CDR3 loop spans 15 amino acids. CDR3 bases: TGTGCCAGCAGCCTTCTAGCGGGAGGGATCAATGAGCAGTTCTTC. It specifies CASSLLAGGINEQFF.

CDR3 nucleotides: TGTGCCAGTAGTCCGAACAGGGGAGGAAACACCATATATTTT. This translates into CASSPNRGGNTIYF. V usage is TRBV19 and J usage is TRBJ1-3, with TRBD1 matching over 7 bases. This CDR3 has 14 residues. The V gene end was trimmed by 5 bases and the J gene end by 4 bases; junction bases not matched to a gene: 5. CDR1 is LNHDA and CDR2 is SQIVND in the germline V gene (reference sequence).

CDR3 in amino acids: CASSLLLPGWDTIYF. In DNA, the CDR3 is TGTGCCAGCAGCTTACTGCTTCCTGGGTGGGACACCATATATTTT. This chain joins TRBV7-9 and TRBJ1-3; D is uncertain. The V end lost 2 bases, the J end lost 8 bases, and 16 bases lay between the germline ends. The CDR3 runs 15 residues. The germline V gene has CDR1 SEHNR and CDR2 FQNEAQ (reference sequence).

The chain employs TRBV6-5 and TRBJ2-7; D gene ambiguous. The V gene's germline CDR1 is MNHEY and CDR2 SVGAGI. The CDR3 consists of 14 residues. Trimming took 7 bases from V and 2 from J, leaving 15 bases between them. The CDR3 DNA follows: TGTGCCAGCAAGACTCTCTACACGACCTACGAGCAGTACTTC. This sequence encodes CASKTLYTTYEQYF.

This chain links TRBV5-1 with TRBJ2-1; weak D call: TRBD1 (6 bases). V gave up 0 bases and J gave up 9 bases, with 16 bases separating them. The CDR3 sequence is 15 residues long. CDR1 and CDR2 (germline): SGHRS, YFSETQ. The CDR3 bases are TGCGCCAGCAGCTTGGGTTCCCTTCAGGGGAGTGAGCAGTTCTTC. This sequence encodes CASSLGSLQGSEQFF.

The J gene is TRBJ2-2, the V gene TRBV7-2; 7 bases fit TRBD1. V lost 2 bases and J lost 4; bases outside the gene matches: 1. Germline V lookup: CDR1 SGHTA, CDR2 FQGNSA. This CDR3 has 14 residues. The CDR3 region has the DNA TGTGCCAGCAGCTTAAGGGGGCGCACCGGGGAGCTGTTTTTT. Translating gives CASSLRGRTGELFF.

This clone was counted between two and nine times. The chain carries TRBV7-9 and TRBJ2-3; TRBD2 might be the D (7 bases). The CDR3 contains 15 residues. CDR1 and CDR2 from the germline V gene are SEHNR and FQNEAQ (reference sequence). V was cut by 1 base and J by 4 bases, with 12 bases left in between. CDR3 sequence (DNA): TGTGCCAGCAGCTTAGGCAGGGGAGGGTCAGATACGCAGTATTTT. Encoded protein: CASSLGRGGSDTQYF.

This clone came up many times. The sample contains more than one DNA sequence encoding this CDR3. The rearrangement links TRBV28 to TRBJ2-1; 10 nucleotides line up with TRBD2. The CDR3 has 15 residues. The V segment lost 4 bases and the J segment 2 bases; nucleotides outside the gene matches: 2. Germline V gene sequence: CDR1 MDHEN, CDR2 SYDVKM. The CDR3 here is CASSSGLAAYNEQFF. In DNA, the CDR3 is TGTGCCAGCAGTTCTGGACTAGCGGCCTACAATGAGCAGTTCTTC.

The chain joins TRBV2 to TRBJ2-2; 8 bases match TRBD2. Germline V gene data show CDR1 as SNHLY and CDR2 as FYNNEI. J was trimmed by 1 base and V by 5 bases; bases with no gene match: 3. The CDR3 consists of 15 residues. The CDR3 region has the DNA TGTGCCAGCAGTTTTCTAGCGGGGAACACCGGGGAGCTGTTTTTT. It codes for CASSFLAGNTGELFF.

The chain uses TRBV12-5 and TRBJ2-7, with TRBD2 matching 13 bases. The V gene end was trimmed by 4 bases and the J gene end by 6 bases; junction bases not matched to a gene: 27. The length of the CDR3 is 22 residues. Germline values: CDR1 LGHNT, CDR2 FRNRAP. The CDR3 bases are TGTGCTAGTGGTTATCTGCCGGCAGGGGTCATAACCGGGACTAGCGGGAACTTCGAGCAGTACTTC. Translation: CASGYLPAGVITGTSGNFEQYF.

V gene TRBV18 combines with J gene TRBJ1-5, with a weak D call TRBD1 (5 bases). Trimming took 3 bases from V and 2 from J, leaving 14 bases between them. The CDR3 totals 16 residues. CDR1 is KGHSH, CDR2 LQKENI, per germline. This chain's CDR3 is CASSPSGAFGNQPQHF. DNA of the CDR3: TGTGCCAGCTCACCCAGTGGGGCGTTCGGCAATCAGCCCCAGCATTTT.